The source of this T cell receptor (beta chain) is a study of shared clonotypes between healthy human individuals. Whole-study context: Every donor yielded three CD4 naive, three CD4 memory, two CD8 naive and one CD8 memory plate. Study-level points and caveats: In the sorted subsets, rarefaction showed sequencing was incomplete despite large depth.

In the case of this clone: Its antigen is unknown.

There are 13 residues in the CDR3. V shed 5 bases and J shed 4 bases, with 9 bases lying between them. The germline CDR1 and CDR2 sequences are MDHEN and SYDVKM. Sequencing was performed with immunoSEQ multiplex PCR; in TCRdb, only in-frame clones are kept and a portion is missing. The table has 550,000 to 850,000 clones, roughly 72% seen once. The chain is built from TRBV28 and TRBJ2-1; unclear D gene. This TCR came from a woman aged 25 to 39 in good health. The sequenced sample was memory CD4+ T cells sorted from blood. Subset of the sample: CD45RA-negative fraction. The CDR3 DNA reads TGTGCCAGCAGTCTTAAGCTATACAATGAGCAGTTCTTC. It codes for CASSLKLYNEQFF.